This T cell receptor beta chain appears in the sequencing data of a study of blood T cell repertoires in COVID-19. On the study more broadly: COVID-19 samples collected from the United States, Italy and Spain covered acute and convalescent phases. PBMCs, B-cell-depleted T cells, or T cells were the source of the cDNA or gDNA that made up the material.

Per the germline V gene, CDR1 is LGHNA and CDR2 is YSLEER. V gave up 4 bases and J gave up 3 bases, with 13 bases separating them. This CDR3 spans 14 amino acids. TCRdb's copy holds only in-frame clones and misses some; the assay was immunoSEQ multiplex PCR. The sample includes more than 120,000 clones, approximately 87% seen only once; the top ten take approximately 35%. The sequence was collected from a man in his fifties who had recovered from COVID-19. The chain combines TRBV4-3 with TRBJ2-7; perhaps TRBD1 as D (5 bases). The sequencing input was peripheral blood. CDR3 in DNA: TGCGCCAGCAGCCCCAACCTCCAGGGCTACGAGCAGTACTTC. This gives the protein CASSPNLQGYEQYF.